This TCR beta chain was observed in a study of T cells in Graves' hyperthyroidism and ophthalmopathy (dated by TCRdb to the late 2010s). Regarding the study in general: Peripheral blood samples were taken at the time of initial diagnosis, prior to any treatment. In addition, the study compared T-cell repertoires in thyroid tissue and in blood from five to seven Graves' hyperthyroidism patients. Whether ophthalmopathy could be predicted prospectively was tested in an independent validation cohort made up of about 20 hyperthyroidism patients plus 17 patients who later progressed to ophthalmopathy. TCR Vbeta CDR3 sequencing of 135 peripheral blood samples (under 45 ophthalmopathy, about 75 hyperthyroidism and roughly 17 progressor patients) is reported in the paper. To identify TCR V-J signatures that set the groups apart, the researchers used a discovery cohort of about a hundred patients, made up of under 50 with Graves' ophthalmopathy and some 55 with stable Graves' hyperthyroidism. The approximately 100 discovery patients were divided at random into training and test sets in a 7:3 ratio. After sampling, hyperthyroidism patients received methimazole starting at 30 mg daily, and ophthalmopathy patients received high-dose intravenous methylprednisolone. The research as a whole found: No statistical method was used to fix the sample size in advance, and group allocation was not hidden from the investigators. Blood samples also contained most of the expanded thyroid clonotypes (frequency above 0.001), which suggests that blood repertoires may reflect thyroid immune responses. In cross-validation, a model built on a 13 V-J signature told ophthalmopathy apart from stable hyperthyroidism with approximately 90% sensitivity and about 81% specificity, and in testing the same model reached 80%/75%. In validation, the model predicted progression to ophthalmopathy with approximately 69% sensitivity and over 72% specificity, a median of about 6.7 months before onset.

Notes on this clonotype: Its antigen remains unidentified. Base qualities are not provided; no much larger clone lies one nucleotide away.

Trimming leaves V shorter by 6 bases and J shorter by 4 bases, with the junction holding 1 base beyond the gene matches. Inclusive of the bounding cysteine and phenylalanine, the CDR3 is 13 residues long. Only the CDR3 DNA stays, 39 bases, in frame from base 1. CDR1 and CDR2 are read off the germline V gene as MNHEY and SVGEGT. A patient counted as having stable Graves' hyperthyroidism if no progression to ophthalmopathy occurred over 18 months of follow-up. Hyperthyroidism patients were newly diagnosed, had a disease duration of under 2 months, and were aged 18 to 65 years. The study excluded patients with uncontrolled infections, other autoimmune diseases, pregnancy or lactation. Diagnoses relied on clinical symptoms, serum thyroxine and TRAb, thyroid ultrasound and orbital computed tomography. PBMCs were isolated from about 10 ml of fresh peripheral blood by Ficoll-Paque density gradient centrifugation. Total RNA was extracted using Trizol reagent, and RNA quality was assessed on an Agilent 2100 Bioanalyzer.

The TCR beta CDR3 regions were amplified from the RNA transcripts. For the first round of RT-PCR on the TCR CDR3, the HTBI primer set was used together with the Qiagen OneStep RT-PCR kit. Libraries were constructed in a second round of multiplex PCR, after which size selection and purification were carried out. Libraries were sequenced paired-end with 100 bp reads on an Illumina HiSeq2000. As for the authors' bioinformatics: SOAPnuke was used to process the raw data, throwing out any read that contained adapters or uncalled bases, had a mean Phred below 15, or lacked an exact constant-primer or identifier match. High-quality paired reads were merged using COPE v1.2.5, and each unique nucleotide sequence was defined as a clonotype. MiTCR v1.1 was used to align the clonotypes against IMGT TRBV, TRBD and TRBJ reference segments. Only V-J combinations with frequency above 0.0001, covering 99.2% of repertoires, were analysed. A TCS score was defined as the ratio of F50 (clonal expansion) to E x V (chaos), with BLOSUM62-based TCRdist applied between CDR3 peptides within each V-J. Welch's t-statistics and random forest reduced around 550 V-J features to 10 to 15, which were used in a naive Bayes classifier (R e1071). TCRdb reprocessing: public reads trimmed at Q25 with fastp, clones called with MiXCR, in-frame beta chains kept. Every entry covers one CDR3 protein and lists the most common genes and DNA from its rows. TCRdb, not the authors, supplied the V and J calls. The sample profile shows around 500,000 distinct CDR3 sequences; about 14% of them were found once. The ten largest make up over 11% of the sample.

Source material: blood. This clonotype originated in a woman in her thirties or forties with Graves' hyperthyroidism. In this chain, TRBV6-2 or TRBV6-3 is recombined with TRBJ1-1; 11 junctional bases match TRBD1. Here is the DNA: TGTGCCAGCAGGGACAGGGGGCTCACTGAAGCTTTCTTT. The encoded protein is CASRDRGLTEAFF.